Each of the 3 T cell receptor beta chains below was sequenced from the same sample in a study of a mutant IDH1 vaccine in newly diagnosed glioma. No antigens are known for them. Time point denoted: week 11, during vaccination. One vaccine dose held 300 ug of mutant IDH1 20-mer peptide and came with topical imiquimod. Repertoires were generated with immunoSEQ multiplex PCR, while TCRdb's copy carries only in-frame clones and drops some. The sample records 45,000 to 60,000 clones, more than 85% being singletons. This material consisted of PBMCs, taken from a glioma patient whose treatment included an IDH1 peptide vaccine. The receptor set was obtained from a middle-aged man with glioma.

The chain employs TRBV14 and TRBJ2-1, with D possibly matching TRBD1 (5 bases). Germline CDR1 is SGHDN and CDR2 is FVKESK. Between the trimmed V and J ends, which lost 1 base and 9 bases, there was a span of 10 bases. CDR3 length equals 13 residues. In nucleotides, the CDR3 is TGTGCCAGCAGCCAAGCCAGGGTCAGTGAGCAGTTCTTC. It specifies CASSQARVSEQFF. The complete variable domain, with remaining parts taken from reference TRBV14 and TRBJ2-1, reads EAGVTQFPSHSVIEKGQTVTLRCDPISGHDNLYWYRRVMGKEIKFLLHFVKESKQDESGMPNNRFLAERTGGTYSTLKVQPAELEDSGVYFCASSQARVSEQFFGPGTRLTVL.

The V call is TRBV30, the J call TRBJ1-3; D gene uncertain. This CDR3 comprises 13 residues. V shed 1 base and J shed 3 bases, with 7 bases lying between them. The V gene's germline CDR1 is GTSNPN and CDR2 SVGIG (reference sequence). CDR3 nucleotides: TGTGCCTGGAGTGGGAACAATGGAAACACCATATATTTT. This translates into CAWSGNNGNTIYF.

Points on this clone: The germline gene is not matched at one end of the junction; a read error may be the cause. The chain links TRBV15 to TRBJ2-1, with unresolved D. The germline gives CDR1 LNHNV, CDR2 YYDKDF (reference sequence). The CDR3 consists of 15 residues. The CDR3: CATSRSGGFNNELFF. In DNA, the CDR3 is TGTGCCACCAGCAGGTCAGGTGGATTTAACAATGAGCTGTTCTTC.